Below, 21 T cell receptor beta chains from the same sample are listed, as sequenced in a study of read filtering for tumor transcriptome and immune sequencing. The library was built from around 0.4 ug RNA with molecular barcoded adaptors for alpha/delta and beta/gamma chains. TCRdb reprocessed the reads via MiXCR and lists one record per CDR3 protein. The sample lists 100,000 to 150,000 distinct CDR3 sequences; under 15% were seen once. Sequences were obtained from a population of CD138-negative cells sorted from bone marrow. The receptors were sampled from a donor older than 35 with multiple myeloma.

This clonotype has a count of ten or more. The DNA of the CDR3 is TGCGCCAGCAGCTTGACAGGGGGCACGAATGAGCAGTTCTTC. Translated: CASSLTGGTNEQFF. V usage is TRBV5-1 and J usage is TRBJ2-1; 9 positions agree with TRBD1. The CDR3 is made up of 14 amino acids. Germline values: CDR1 SGHRS, CDR2 YFSETQ. After removal of 1 base from V and 7 bases from J, the junction contained 3 bases not matched to a gene.

Remarks on this clonotype: Given a much more abundant clone one base away, this may be a read error. This chain connects TRBV11-3 to TRBJ1-1; D is unclear. Germline V gene lookup returns CDR1 SGHNT and CDR2 YENEEA. The CDR3 is made up of 13 amino acids. The V end lost 5 bases, the J end lost 1 base, and 8 bases lay between the germline ends. The CDR3, as DNA: TGTGCCAGCAGCGCCACAGAGAACACTGAAGCTTTCTTT. Amino acid sequence: CASSATENTEAFF.

This clonotype was seen at least ten times. V gene TRBV6-6 combines with J gene TRBJ1-1; D not resolved. The germline gives CDR1 MNHNY, CDR2 SVGAGI (reference sequence). The CDR3 loop spans 15 amino acids. V lost 1 base and J lost 1, with 10 bases in between. CDR3 sequence reads: CASSYWGAGNTEAFF. The DNA of the CDR3 is TGTGCCAGCAGTTACTGGGGTGCAGGGAACACTGAAGCTTTCTTT.

This clonotype has a count of ten or more. The genes are TRBV6-1 and TRBJ1-2; 8 bases are shared with TRBD1. CDR1 MNHNS and CDR2 SASEGT come from the germline V gene. V lost 6 bases, J lost 4 bases, and 7 bases stayed unmatched. The CDR3 runs to 14 residues. CDR3 in amino acids: CASSTDRGGYGYTF. The CDR3 DNA is TGTGCCAGCAGCACCGACAGGGGAGGCTATGGCTACACCTTC.

This clonotype showed up many times. This CDR3 is CSATKGKRAYEQYF. The CDR3 DNA reads as TGCAGTGCTACCAAGGGGAAGCGGGCCTACGAGCAGTACTTC. The J gene is TRBJ2-7, the V gene TRBV20-1; D possibly corresponds to TRBD2 (6 bases). V was trimmed by 4 bases and J by 2 bases, leaving 15 bases between them. The CDR3 contains 14 residues. Per germline, CDR1 DFQATT and CDR2 SNEGSKA (reference sequence).

As concerns this clonotype: Since no conserved phenylalanine or tryptophan closes the CDR3, a read error is the likely cause. V usage is TRBV5-1 and J usage is TRBJ2-1; TRBD1 is a possible D gene (9 bases). The CDR3 runs to 14 residues. The V gene's germline CDR1 is SGHRS and CDR2 YFSETQ. The DNA of the CDR3 is TGCGCTAGCGGGACAGGGAGAGGTTACAATGAGCAGTTCGTC. It is translated as CASGTGRGYNEQFV.

There are a few counts of this clonotype. This could be a read error, since a much larger clone is one nucleotide away. The chain uses TRBV6-6 and TRBJ2-7, with D unresolved. The germline CDR1 and CDR2 sequences are MNHNY and SVGAGI (reference sequence). This CDR3 spans 13 amino acids. Trimming shortened V by 5 bases and J by 2 bases, and 10 bases separated the two germline ends. For the CDR3, the DNA is TGTGCCAGCAGTGAGACGAGAACCTACGAGCAGTACTTC. Translating gives CASSETRTYEQYF.

This clonotype was seen more than once but under ten times. An end of the junction does not agree with germline; a read error may underlie this. The V call is TRBV24-1, the J call TRBJ2-5; no definite D call. Germline V gene lookup returns CDR1 KGHDR and CDR2 SFDVKD. This CDR3 has 13 amino acids. The chain's CDR3 is CSTSDSSRETQYF. The CDR3, as DNA: TGTTCCACCAGTGACTCCAGCCGGGAGACCCAGTACTTC.

This clonotype was recorded many times. The V and J genes are TRBV12-3 or TRBV12-4 and TRBJ1-2; TRBD1 is a possible D gene (6 bases). CDR3 length equals 13 residues. The V gene lost 7 bases and the J gene lost 6 bases, with 15 bases spanning the gap. The CDR3 loop reads CASTQDGGHGYTF. CDR3 nucleotide sequence: TGTGCCAGCACCCAGGACGGGGGCCATGGCTACACCTTC.

This clonotype occurred many times. The chain carries TRBV20-1 and TRBJ1-5, with 7 bases identical to TRBD1. The CDR3 spans 16 residues. Trimming took 0 bases from V and 7 from J; bases not matched to a gene: 12. Germline V gene sequence: CDR1 DFQATT, CDR2 SNEGSKA (reference sequence). CDR3 nucleotides: TGCAGTGCTAGAGACAAAACGTGGTCAGGGGGGCAGCCCCAGCATTTT. Protein: CSARDKTWSGGQPQHF.

This clonotype was observed at least ten times. The V and J genes are TRBV6-2 or TRBV6-3 and TRBJ2-7; D not certain. This CDR3 has 11 amino acids. V was pared by 5 bases and J by 4 bases, with 6 bases between. In germline, CDR1 is MNHEY, CDR2 SVGEGT. The chain's CDR3 is CASSTDYEQYF. As DNA, the CDR3 is TGTGCCAGCAGTACTGATTACGAGCAGTACTTC.

About this clonotype itself: A read error likely explains this, since a far larger clone differs by one base. This rearrangement joins TRBV7-8 to TRBJ2-4, with D possibly being TRBD1 or TRBD2 (5 bases each). The germline V gene encodes CDR1 SGHVS and CDR2 FQNEAQ. The CDR3 is 14 residues long. The CDR3 coding sequence is TGTGCCAGCAGCCCCCCCGGGACCCAAAACATTCAGCACTTC. This translates into CASSPPGTQNIQHF.

This clonotype occurred many times. J is TRBJ2-5 and V is TRBV19; D is undetermined. Looked up from germline, CDR1 is LNHDA and CDR2 is SQIVND (reference sequence). The CDR3 loop spans 14 amino acids. V shed 3 bases and J shed 2 bases, with 10 bases lying between them. The CDR3 here is CASSIPRQQETQYF. The CDR3 nucleotides are TGTGCCAGTAGTATCCCCCGGCAGCAAGAGACCCAGTACTTC.

Many counts were recorded for this clonotype. This rearrangement joins TRBV11-3 to TRBJ2-5, with a weak D call TRBD2 (6 bases). V lost 4 bases to trimming and J lost 5 bases, with 14 bases between them. The CDR3 runs 14 residues. Germline CDR1 SGHNT, CDR2 YENEEA. CDR3 sequence (DNA): TGTGCCAGCAGCTCCCTCGGGGGAGCGGAGACCCAGTACTTC. This gives the protein CASSSLGGAETQYF.

There are many counts of this clonotype. The CDR3 here is CSVEGLAGPYNEQFF. CDR3 nucleotide sequence: TGCAGCGTCGAGGGACTAGCGGGTCCCTACAATGAGCAGTTCTTC. J is TRBJ2-1 and V is TRBV29-1, with 12 bases fitting TRBD2. The CDR3 consists of 15 residues. Per the germline V gene, CDR1 is SQVTM and CDR2 is ANQGSEA. After removal of 6 bases from V and 2 bases from J, the junction contained 5 bases not matched to a gene.

At least ten counts were recorded for this clonotype. J is TRBJ2-2 and V is TRBV7-6; D gene uncertain. There are 13 residues in the CDR3. Germline V gene data show CDR1 as SGHVS and CDR2 as FNYEAQ. V gave up 6 bases and J gave up 6 bases, with 11 bases separating them. The CDR3 reads CASSLNPAGELFF. The CDR3 region has the DNA TGTGCCAGCAGTTTAAACCCAGCCGGGGAGCTGTTTTTT.

This clonotype was recorded many times. The genes are TRBV24-1 and TRBJ2-7, with D unresolved. The CDR3 extends over 13 amino acids. V was shortened by 4 bases and J by 3 bases, with 9 bases between the two germline ends. Germline V gives CDR1 KGHDR, CDR2 SFDVKD. CDR3 amino acids: CATSDTGDYEQYF. Written as DNA, the CDR3 is TGTGCCACCAGTGACACGGGTGACTACGAGCAGTACTTC.

This clonotype turned up a few times. This may be a read error, as it is one base from a much larger clone. It is likely a read error, because the conserved phenylalanine at the end of the CDR3 is missing. The V call is TRBV20-1, the J call TRBJ2-3; tentatively, D is TRBD1 (5 bases). Germline lookup yields CDR1 DFQATT and CDR2 SNEGSKA (reference sequence). The CDR3 sequence is 14 residues long. With 5 bases removed from V and 2 bases from J, the gap between germline ends came to 14 bases. The CDR3 nucleotides are TGCAGTGCTCTAGGCGACAGATTCACAGATACGCAGTATCTT. It is translated as CSALGDRFTDTQYL.

The chain uses TRBV19 and TRBJ1-6; no firm D call. The CDR3 spans 13 residues. Germline-derived CDR1 and CDR2 are LNHDA and SQIVND (reference sequence). Trimming stripped 6 bases from V and 8 bases from J, with 11 bases between. CDR3 amino acids: CASRPGEDSPLHF. In DNA, the CDR3 is TGTGCCAGTAGACCGGGAGAGGATTCACCCCTCCACTTT.

Notes on this clonotype: A much larger clone lies one base from this, so it may be a read error. The chain couples TRBV6-6 to TRBJ2-5; 7 bases align to TRBD1. V gave up 10 bases and J gave up 2 bases; unmatched junction bases: 16. Germline CDR1 is MNHNY and CDR2 is SVGAGI (reference sequence). This CDR3 region has 16 residues. This chain's CDR3 is CATRLETGSEQETQYF. The CDR3 coding sequence is TGTGCCACCCGGCTTGAGACAGGGTCGGAGCAAGAGACCCAGTACTTC.

At least ten counts were recorded for this clonotype. The chain joins TRBV5-1 to TRBJ2-1, with D possibly matching TRBD1 (5 bases). Trimming took off 0 bases at V and 9 bases at J, with 10 bases between the two ends. Germline lookup yields CDR1 SGHRS and CDR2 YFSETQ. This CDR3 contains 13 residues. This CDR3 is CASSLGQFSEQFF. The CDR3 coding sequence is TGCGCCAGCAGCTTGGGACAGTTTAGTGAGCAGTTCTTC.